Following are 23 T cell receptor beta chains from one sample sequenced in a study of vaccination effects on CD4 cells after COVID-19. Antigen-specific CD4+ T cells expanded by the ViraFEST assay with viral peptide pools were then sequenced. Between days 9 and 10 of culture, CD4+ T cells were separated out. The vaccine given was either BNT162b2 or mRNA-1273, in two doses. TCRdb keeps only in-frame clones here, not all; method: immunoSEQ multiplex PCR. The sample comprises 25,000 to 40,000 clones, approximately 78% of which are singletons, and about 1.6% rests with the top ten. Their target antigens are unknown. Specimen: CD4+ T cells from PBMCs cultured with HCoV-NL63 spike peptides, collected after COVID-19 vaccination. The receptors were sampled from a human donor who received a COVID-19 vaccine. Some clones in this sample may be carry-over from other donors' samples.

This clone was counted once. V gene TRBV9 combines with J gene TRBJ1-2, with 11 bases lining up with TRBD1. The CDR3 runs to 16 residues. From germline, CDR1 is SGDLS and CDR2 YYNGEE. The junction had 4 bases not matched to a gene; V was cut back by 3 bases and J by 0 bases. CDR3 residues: CASSGPGQGANYGYTF. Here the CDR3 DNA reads TGTGCCAGCAGCGGGCCGGGACAGGGGGCTAACTATGGCTACACCTTC.

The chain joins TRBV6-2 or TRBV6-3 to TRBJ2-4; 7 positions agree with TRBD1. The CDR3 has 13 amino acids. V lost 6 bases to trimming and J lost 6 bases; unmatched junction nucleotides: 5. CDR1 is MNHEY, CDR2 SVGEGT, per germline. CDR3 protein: CASSRTGTNIQYF. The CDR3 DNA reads TGTGCCAGCAGCCGGACAGGCACAAACATTCAGTACTTC.

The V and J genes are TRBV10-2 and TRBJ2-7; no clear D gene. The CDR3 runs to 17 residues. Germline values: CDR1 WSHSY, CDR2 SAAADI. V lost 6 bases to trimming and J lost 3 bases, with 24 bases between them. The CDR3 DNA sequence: TGCGCCAGCAGGACGGTCTCTGGCGAACACCCGAACTACGAGCAGTACGTC. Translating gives CASRTVSGEHPNYEQYV.

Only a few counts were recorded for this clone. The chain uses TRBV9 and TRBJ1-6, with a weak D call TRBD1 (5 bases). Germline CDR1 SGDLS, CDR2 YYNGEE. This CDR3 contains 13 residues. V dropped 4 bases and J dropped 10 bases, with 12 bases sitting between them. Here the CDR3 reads CASSRDLRSPLHF. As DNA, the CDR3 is TGTGCCAGCAGCCGGGACCTTAGGTCACCCCTCCACTTT.

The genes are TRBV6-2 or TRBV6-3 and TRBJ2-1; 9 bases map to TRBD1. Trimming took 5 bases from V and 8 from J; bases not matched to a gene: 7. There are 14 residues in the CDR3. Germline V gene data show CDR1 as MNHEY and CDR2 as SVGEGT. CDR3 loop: CASSDRTGVDEQFF. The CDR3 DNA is TGTGCCAGCAGTGACCGGACAGGGGTAGATGAGCAGTTCTTC.

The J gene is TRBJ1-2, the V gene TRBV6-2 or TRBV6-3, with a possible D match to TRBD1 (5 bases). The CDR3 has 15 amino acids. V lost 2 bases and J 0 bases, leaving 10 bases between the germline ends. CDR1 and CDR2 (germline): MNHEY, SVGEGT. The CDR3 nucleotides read TGTGCCAGCAGTTACGGGGGGTTTACTAACTATGGCTACACCTTC. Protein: CASSYGGFTNYGYTF.

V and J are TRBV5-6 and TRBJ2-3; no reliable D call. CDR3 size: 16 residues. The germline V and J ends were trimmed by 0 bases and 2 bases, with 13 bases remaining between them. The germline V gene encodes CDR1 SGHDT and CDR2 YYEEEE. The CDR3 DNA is TGTGCCAGCAGCTTGGCCTCCAGGACCCACACAGATACGCAGTATTTT. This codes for CASSLASRTHTDTQYF. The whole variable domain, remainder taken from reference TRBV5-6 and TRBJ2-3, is DAGVTQSPTHLIKTRGQQVTLRCSPKSGHDTVSWYQQALGQGPQFIFQYYEEEERQRGNFPDRFSGHQFPNYSSELNVNALLLGDSALYLCASSLASRTHTDTQYFGPGTRLTVL.

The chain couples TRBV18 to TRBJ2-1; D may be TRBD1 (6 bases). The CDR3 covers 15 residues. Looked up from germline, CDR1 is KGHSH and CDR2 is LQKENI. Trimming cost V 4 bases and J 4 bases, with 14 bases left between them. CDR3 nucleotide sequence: TGTGCCAGCTCACAAACGGACAGCTTGTACAATGAGCAGTTCTTC. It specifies CASSQTDSLYNEQFF.

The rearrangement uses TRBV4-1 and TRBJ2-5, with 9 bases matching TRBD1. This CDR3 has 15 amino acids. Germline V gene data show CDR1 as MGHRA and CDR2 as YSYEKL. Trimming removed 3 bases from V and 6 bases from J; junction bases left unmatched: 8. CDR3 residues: CASSQAGQGSQTQYF. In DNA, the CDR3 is TGCGCCAGCAGCCAGGCGGGACAGGGATCCCAGACCCAGTACTTC.

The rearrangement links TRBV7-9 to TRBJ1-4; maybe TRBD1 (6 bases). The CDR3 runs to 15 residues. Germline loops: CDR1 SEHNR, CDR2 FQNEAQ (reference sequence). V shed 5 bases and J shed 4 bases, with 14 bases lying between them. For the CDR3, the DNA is TGTGCCAGCAGCCGTTGGGACATCAGTAATGAAAAACTGTTTTTT. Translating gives CASSRWDISNEKLFF.

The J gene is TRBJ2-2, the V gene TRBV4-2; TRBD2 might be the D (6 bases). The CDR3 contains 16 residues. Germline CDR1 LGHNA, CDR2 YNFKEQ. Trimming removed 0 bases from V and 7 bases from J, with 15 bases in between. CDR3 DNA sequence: TGTGCCAGCAGCCAAGACAGGCTCCCGGGAGTCGGGGAGCTGTTTTTT. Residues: CASSQDRLPGVGELFF.

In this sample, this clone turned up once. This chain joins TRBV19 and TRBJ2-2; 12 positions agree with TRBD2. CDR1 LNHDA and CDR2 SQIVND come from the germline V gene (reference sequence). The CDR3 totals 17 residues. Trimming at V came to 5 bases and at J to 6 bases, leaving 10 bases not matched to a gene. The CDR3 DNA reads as TGTGCCAGTAGTGTCTCACGACTAGCGGGGGTTTCCGGGGAGCTGTTTTTT. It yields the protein CASSVSRLAGVSGELFF.

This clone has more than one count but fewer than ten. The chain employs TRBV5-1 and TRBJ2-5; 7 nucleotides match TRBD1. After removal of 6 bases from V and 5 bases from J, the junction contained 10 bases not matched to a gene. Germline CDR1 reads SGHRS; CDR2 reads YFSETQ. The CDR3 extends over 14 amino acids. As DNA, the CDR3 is TGCGCCAGCAAAATACAGGGGTCGTGGGAGACCCAGTACTTC. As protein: CASKIQGSWETQYF.

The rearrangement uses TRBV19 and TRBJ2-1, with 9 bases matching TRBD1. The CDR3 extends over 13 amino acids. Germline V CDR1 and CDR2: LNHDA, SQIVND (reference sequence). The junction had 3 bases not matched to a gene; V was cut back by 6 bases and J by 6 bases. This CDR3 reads CASRDRGGNEQFF. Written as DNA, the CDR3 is TGTGCCAGTAGGGACAGGGGCGGCAATGAGCAGTTCTTC.

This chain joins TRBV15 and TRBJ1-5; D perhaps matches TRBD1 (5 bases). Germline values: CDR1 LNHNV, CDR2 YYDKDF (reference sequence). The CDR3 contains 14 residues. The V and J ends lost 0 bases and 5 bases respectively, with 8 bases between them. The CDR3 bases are TGTGCCACCAGCAGAGATCCGGGGGATCAGCCCCAGCATTTT. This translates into CATSRDPGDQPQHF.

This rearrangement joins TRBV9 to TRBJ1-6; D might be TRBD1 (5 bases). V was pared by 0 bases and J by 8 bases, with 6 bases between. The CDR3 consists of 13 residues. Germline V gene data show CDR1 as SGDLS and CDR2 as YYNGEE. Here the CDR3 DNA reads TGTGCCAGCAGCGTAGCAGGGTATTCACCCCTCCACTTT. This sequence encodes CASSVAGYSPLHF.

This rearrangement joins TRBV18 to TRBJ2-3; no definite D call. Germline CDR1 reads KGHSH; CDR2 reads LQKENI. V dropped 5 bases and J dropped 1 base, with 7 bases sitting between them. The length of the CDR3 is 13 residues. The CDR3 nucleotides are TGTGCCAGCTCAGCCAAGCGCACAGATACGCAGTATTTT. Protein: CASSAKRTDTQYF.

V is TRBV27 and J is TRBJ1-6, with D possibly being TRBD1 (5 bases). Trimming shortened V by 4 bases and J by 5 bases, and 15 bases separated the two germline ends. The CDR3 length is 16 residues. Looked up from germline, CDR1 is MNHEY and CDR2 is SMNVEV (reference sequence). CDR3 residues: CASSYGGRGDNSPLHF. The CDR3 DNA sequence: TGTGCCAGCAGTTATGGCGGACGAGGGGATAATTCACCCCTCCACTTT.

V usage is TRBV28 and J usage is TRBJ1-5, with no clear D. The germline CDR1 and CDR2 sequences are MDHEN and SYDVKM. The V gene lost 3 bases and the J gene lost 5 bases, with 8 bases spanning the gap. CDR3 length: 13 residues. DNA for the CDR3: TGTGCCAGCAGTTTGGTAAGGGATCAGCCCCAGCATTTT. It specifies CASSLVRDQPQHF.

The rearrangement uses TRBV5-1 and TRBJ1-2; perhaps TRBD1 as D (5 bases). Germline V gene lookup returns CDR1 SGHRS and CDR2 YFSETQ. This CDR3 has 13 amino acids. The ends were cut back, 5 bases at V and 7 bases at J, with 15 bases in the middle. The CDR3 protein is CASRGQAGGGYTF. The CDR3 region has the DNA TGCGCCAGCAGGGGGCAGGCCGGGGGTGGCTACACCTTC. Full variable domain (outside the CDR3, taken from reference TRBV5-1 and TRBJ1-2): KAGVTQTPRYLIKTRGQQVTLSCSPISGHRSVSWYQQTPGQGLQFLFEYFSETQRNKGNFPGRFSGRQFSNSRSEMNVSTLELGDSALYLCASRGQAGGGYTFGSGTRLTVV.

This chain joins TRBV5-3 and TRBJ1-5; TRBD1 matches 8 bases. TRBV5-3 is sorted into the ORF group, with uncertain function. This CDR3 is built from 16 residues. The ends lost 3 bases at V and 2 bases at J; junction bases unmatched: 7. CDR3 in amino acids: CARSCDRGLGNQPQHF. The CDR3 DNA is TGTGCCAGAAGCTGTGACAGGGGTTTGGGCAATCAGCCCCAGCATTTT.

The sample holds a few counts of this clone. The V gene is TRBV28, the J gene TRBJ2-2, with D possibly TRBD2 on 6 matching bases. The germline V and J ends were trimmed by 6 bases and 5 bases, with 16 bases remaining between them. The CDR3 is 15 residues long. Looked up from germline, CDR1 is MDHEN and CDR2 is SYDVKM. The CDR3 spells CASSSGAEGTGELFF. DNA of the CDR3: TGTGCCAGCAGCTCCGGGGCGGAGGGAACCGGGGAGCTGTTTTTT.

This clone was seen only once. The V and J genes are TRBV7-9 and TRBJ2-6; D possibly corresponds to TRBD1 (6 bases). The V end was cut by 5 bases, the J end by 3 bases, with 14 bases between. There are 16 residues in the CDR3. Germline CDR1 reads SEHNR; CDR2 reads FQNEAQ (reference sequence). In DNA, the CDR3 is TGTGCCAGCAGCCAATTACAGGGTAATGGGGCCAACGTCCTGACTTTC. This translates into CASSQLQGNGANVLTF.